The clone carrying this T cell receptor beta chain has ten or more counts. This record comes from a study of identical twins. V lost 6 bases and J lost 1, with 9 bases in between. The CDR3 contains 13 residues. With template switching, a universal primer site was added, and the cDNA carried unique molecular identifiers. A single record per CDR3 protein comes from TCRdb applying MiXCR to the 5' RACE reads. The sample records around 650,000 distinct CDR3 sequences, just over 7% being singletons. These data were likewise used in another study, on yellow fever vaccine responses in identical twins.

Specimen: PBMCs. The V and J genes are TRBV12-3 or TRBV12-4 and TRBJ2-5; D is ambiguous. The source of this sequence is a woman under 30 in good health. CDR3 sequence: CASSLRVQETQYF. The CDR3 DNA sequence: TGTGCCAGCAGCTTAAGGGTCCAAGAGACCCAGTACTTC.